This entry lists 3 T cell receptor beta chains sequenced from one sample in a study of Ad26.COV2.S vaccination and SARS-CoV-2 variants. Measured with immunoSEQ multiplex PCR; TCRdb has only the in-frame clones, and not every one. This table holds about 680,000 clones, around 89% found once. Treatment indicated: some 20 received Ad26.COV2.S at low or high dose, single or two shots; about five received placebo; per-sample allocation not given. Sampling was performed 63 days after the first vaccine or placebo injection. The source material was peripheral blood, sampled in a trial of Ad26.COV2.S vaccine versus placebo. The receptors here all came from a person aged 18 to 59 who received the Ad26.COV2.S COVID-19 vaccine or a placebo.

The V and J genes are TRBV2 and TRBJ2-3, with 7 bases matching TRBD2. From germline, CDR1 is SNHLY and CDR2 FYNNEI. The CDR3 runs to 15 residues. The V gene end was trimmed by 6 bases and the J gene end by 1 base; junction bases not matched to a gene: 7. CDR3 coding DNA: TGTGCCAGCAGACTACTAGCGACCGGCACAGATACGCAGTATTTT. Translated, it gives CASRLLATGTDTQYF. Looking up the rest from reference TRBV2 and TRBJ2-3 gives the full variable domain: EPEVTQTPSHQVTQMGQEVILRCVPISNHLYFYWYRQILGQKVEFLVSFYNNEISEKSEIFDDQFSVERPDGSNFTLKIRSTKLEDSAMYFCASRLLATGTDTQYFGPGTRLTVL.

This chain joins TRBV25-1 and TRBJ2-7; 9 bases are a match to TRBD1. Germline lookup yields CDR1 MGHDK and CDR2 SYGVNS. V was pared by 10 bases and J by 4 bases, with 11 bases of the junction left unmatched. The CDR3 spans 14 residues. CDR3 sequence: CATPAGQGNYEQYF. As DNA, the CDR3 is TGTGCCACCCCCGCGGGACAGGGTAATTACGAGCAGTACTTC.

The table lists this clone with a count of one. The V call is TRBV19, the J call TRBJ1-1, with TRBD1 matching over 10 bases. CDR1 is LNHDA, CDR2 SQIVND, per germline (reference sequence). V dropped 5 bases and J dropped 7; count of bases not matched to a gene: 10. This CDR3 is 15 amino acids long. CDR3 residues: CASSDPDRGLNEAFF. CDR3 DNA: TGTGCCAGTAGTGACCCGGACAGGGGGTTGAATGAAGCTTTCTTT.